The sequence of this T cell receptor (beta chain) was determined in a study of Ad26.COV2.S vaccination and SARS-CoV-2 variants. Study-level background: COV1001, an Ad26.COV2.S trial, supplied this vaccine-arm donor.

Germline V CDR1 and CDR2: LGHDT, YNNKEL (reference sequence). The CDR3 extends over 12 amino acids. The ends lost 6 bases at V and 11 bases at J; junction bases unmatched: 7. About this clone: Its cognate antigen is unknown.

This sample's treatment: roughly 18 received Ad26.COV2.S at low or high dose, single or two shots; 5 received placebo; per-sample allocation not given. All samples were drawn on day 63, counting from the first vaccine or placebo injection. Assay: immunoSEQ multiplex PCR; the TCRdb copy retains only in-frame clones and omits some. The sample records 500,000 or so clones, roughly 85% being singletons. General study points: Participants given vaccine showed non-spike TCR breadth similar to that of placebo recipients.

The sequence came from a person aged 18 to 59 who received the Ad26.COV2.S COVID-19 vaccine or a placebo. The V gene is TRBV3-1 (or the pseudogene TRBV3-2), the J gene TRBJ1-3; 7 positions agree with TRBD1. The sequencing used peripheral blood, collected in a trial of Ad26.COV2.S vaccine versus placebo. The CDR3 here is CASRKQGFPIYF. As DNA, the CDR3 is TGTGCCAGCAGAAAACAGGGGTTTCCCATATATTTT.